This TCR beta chain is drawn from a study of blood T cell repertoires in COVID-19. Study-level information: Acute-phase and convalescent COVID-19 samples originated in the United States, Italy and Spain. PBMCs, B-cell-depleted T cells, or T cells were the source of the cDNA or gDNA that made up the material.

V was pared by 1 base and J by 5 bases, with 7 bases of the junction left unmatched. This CDR3 is 15 amino acids long. CDR1 and CDR2 from the germline V gene are MDHEN and SYDVKM. Seattle patients were enrolled during active infection and followed longitudinally. In the authors' methods: The assay estimated nucleated cells by amplifying reference gene primers. Assay: immunoSEQ multiplex PCR; the TCRdb copy retains only in-frame clones and omits some. V, J and clone size derive from that table, while D and trimming were established from the DNA sequence. The sample lists 250,000 to 400,000 clones; more than 70% were seen once.

This receptor was obtained from a woman younger than 45 with COVID-19, enrolled during active disease. What was sequenced was peripheral blood. V and J are TRBV28 and TRBJ1-2; 7 positions agree with TRBD1. The DNA of the CDR3 is TGTGCCAGCAGTTTATCGACAGGGTTAGGGTATGGCTACACCTTC. Its protein product is CASSLSTGLGYGYTF.